The T cell receptor beta chain under discussion was sequenced for a study of shared clonotypes between healthy human individuals. Every one of the donors was a Caucasian adult that lived in Nashville, Tennessee. CD4+ cells were split into CD45RA+ naive and CD45RA-negative memory subsets. Study observations and caveats: A reduction in generation probabilities was seen for non-shared clonotypes relative to those shared by all four donors.

Notes on this clone: The antigen remains undetermined.

The method was immunoSEQ multiplex PCR; TCRdb's version includes in-frame clones alone and lacks a portion of them. The table includes under 200,000 clones, roughly 91% detected once. Germline V CDR1 and CDR2: SEHNR, FQNEAQ (reference sequence). This CDR3 has 18 residues. The V gene end was trimmed by 5 bases and the J gene end by 6 bases; junction bases not matched to a gene: 18. This TCR came from a woman aged 25 to 39 in good health. The specimen sequenced was naive CD4+ T cells sorted from blood. Subset denoted: CD45RA+ positively selected. The V and J genes are TRBV7-9 and TRBJ2-3; 9 nucleotides agree with TRBD2. CDR3 residues: CASSPRPREGYKKDTQYF. In DNA, the CDR3 is TGTGCCAGCAGCCCCCGTCCGCGGGAGGGGTATAAGAAGGATACGCAGTATTTT.